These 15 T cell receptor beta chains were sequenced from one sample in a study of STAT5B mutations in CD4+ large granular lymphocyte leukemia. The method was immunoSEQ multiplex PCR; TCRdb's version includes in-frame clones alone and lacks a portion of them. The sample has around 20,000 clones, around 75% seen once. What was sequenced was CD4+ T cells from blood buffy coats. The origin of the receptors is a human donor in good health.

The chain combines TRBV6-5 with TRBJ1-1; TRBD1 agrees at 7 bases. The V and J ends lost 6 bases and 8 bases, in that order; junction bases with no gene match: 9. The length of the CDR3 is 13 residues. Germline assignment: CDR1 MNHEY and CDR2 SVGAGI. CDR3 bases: TGTGCCAGCAGCCCTGACAGGGCGGGCGAAGCTTTCTTT. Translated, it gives CASSPDRAGEAFF.

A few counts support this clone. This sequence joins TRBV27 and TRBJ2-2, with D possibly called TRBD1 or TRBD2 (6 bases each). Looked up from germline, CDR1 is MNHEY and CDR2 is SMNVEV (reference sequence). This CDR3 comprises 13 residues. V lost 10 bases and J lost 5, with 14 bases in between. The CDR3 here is CATNTGRTGELFF. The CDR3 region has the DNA TGTGCCACCAACACAGGGAGGACCGGGGAGCTGTTTTTT.

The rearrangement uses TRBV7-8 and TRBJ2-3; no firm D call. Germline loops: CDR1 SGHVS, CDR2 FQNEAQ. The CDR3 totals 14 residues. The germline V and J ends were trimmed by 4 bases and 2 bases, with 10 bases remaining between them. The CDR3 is CASSSESLTDTQYF. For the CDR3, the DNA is TGTGCCAGCAGCTCCGAATCCCTCACAGATACGCAGTATTTT. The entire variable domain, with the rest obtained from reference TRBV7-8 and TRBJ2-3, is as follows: GAGVSQSPRYKVAKRGQDVALRCDPISGHVSLFWYQQALGQGPEFLTYFQNEAQLDKSGLPSDRFFAERPEGSVSTLKIQRTQQEDSAVYLCASSSESLTDTQYFGPGTRLTVL.

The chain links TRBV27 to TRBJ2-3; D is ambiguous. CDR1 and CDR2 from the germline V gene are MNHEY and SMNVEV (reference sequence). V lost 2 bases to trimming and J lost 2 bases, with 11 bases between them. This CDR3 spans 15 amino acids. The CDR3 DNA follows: TGTGCCAGCAGTTTAAGAGAATCCCTCACAGATACGCAGTATTTT. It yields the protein CASSLRESLTDTQYF.

Written as DNA, the CDR3 is TGTGCCAGCAGATCGCTATTAGGGGACAGTGGGGTGCACGAGCAGTACTTC. Translating gives CASRSLLGDSGVHEQYF. The gene calls are TRBV6-4 and TRBJ2-7; 7 bases map to TRBD1. There are 17 residues in the CDR3. Germline V gene sequence: CDR1 MRHNA, CDR2 SNTAGT. Unmatched junction bases numbered 19, after V lost 6 bases and J lost 5 bases.

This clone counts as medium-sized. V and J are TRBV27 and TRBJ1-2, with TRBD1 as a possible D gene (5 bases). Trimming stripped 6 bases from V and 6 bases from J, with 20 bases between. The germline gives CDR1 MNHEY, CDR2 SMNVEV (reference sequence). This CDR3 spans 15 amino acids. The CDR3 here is CASRGDLQRRNGYTF. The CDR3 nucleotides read TGTGCCAGCAGGGGGGATTTACAGCGAAGAAATGGCTACACCTTC.

CDR3 sequence reads: CASSFLTGVRGPSTEAFF. The CDR3 DNA sequence: TGTGCCAGCAGCTTCCTGACCGGGGTGAGGGGGCCCTCCACTGAAGCTTTCTTT. The chain is built from TRBV11-3 and TRBJ1-1; 7 bases align to TRBD1. The junction had 17 bases not matched to a gene; V was cut back by 3 bases and J by 4 bases. This CDR3 comprises 18 residues. Germline CDR1 SGHNT, CDR2 YENEEA.

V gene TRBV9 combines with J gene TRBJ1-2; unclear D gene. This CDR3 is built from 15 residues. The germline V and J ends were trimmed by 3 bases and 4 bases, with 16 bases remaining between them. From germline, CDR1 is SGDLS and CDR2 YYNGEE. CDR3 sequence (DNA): TGTGCCAGCAGCGCCCTCGGGAGGGCCTCCTATGGCTACACCTTC. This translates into CASSALGRASYGYTF.

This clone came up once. The CDR3 region is CASSDAHGQPQHF. CDR3 coding DNA: TGTGCCAGCAGTGACGCGCATGGGCAGCCCCAGCATTTT. V usage is TRBV6-1 and J usage is TRBJ1-5, with D unclear. CDR3 length: 13 residues. Between the trimmed V and J ends, which lost 3 bases and 7 bases, there was a span of 10 bases. Germline lookup yields CDR1 MNHNS and CDR2 SASEGT.

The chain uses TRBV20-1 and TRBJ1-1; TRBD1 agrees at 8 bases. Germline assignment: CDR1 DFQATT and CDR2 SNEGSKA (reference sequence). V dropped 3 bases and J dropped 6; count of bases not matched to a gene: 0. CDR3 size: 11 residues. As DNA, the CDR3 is TGCAGTGCTAGCAGGGGGCCTGAAGCTTTCTTT. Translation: CSASRGPEAFF.

As DNA, the CDR3 is TGTGCCAGCAGCATCGCCGGGTTCCCTTACGAGCAGTACTTC. It is translated as CASSIAGFPYEQYF. The chain uses TRBV7-8 and TRBJ2-7; no clear D gene. This CDR3 has 14 amino acids. The V end was cut by 5 bases, the J end by 4 bases, with 15 bases between. Per the germline V gene, CDR1 is SGHVS and CDR2 is FQNEAQ.

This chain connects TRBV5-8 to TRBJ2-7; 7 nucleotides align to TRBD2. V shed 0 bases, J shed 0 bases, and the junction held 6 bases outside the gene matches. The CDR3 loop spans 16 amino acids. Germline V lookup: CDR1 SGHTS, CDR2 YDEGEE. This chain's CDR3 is CASSLGVQRDSYEQYF. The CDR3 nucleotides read TGTGCCAGCAGCTTGGGGGTCCAGCGGGACTCCTACGAGCAGTACTTC.

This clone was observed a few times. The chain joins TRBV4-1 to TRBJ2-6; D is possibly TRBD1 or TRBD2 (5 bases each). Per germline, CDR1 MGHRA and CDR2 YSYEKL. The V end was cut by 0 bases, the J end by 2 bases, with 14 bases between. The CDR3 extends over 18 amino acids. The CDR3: CASSQDYPPGPGANVLTF. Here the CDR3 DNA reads TGCGCCAGCAGCCAAGATTATCCTCCGGGACCTGGGGCCAACGTCCTGACTTTC.

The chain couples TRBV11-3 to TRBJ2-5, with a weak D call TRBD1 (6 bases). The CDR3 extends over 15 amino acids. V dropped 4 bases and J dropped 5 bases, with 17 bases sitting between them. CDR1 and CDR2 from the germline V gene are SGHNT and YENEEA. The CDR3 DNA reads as TGTGCCAGCAGCTCAACTTATGGACAGTGGGAGACCCAGTACTTC. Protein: CASSSTYGQWETQYF.

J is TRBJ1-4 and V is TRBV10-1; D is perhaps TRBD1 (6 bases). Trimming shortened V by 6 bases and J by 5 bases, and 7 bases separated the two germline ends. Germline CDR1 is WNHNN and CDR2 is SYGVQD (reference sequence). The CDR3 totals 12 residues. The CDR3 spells CASSQGNEKLFF. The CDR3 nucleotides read TGCGCCAGCAGCCAGGGGAATGAAAAACTGTTTTTT.